This T cell receptor (beta chain) originates from a study of tumor-infiltrating lymphocytes in primary liver carcinoma. Researchers drew blood RNA from unsorted whole blood and extracted germline DNA as well. Total RNA amounting to roughly 450 ng was the source from which TCR beta cDNA was made with a constant-region primer. The TCR beta library was amplified through three nested multiplex PCR rounds in a modified ARM-PCR procedure. The first two PCR rounds, around 10 cycles each, used TRBV1-TRBV30 forward primers and a C-beta reverse primer. TCRdb re-analysed the multiplex PCR reads in MiXCR, keeping a single row per CDR3 protein. The table has some 190,000 distinct CDR3 sequences, roughly 60% seen once. Germline-derived CDR1 and CDR2 are SGHAT and FQNNGV. The CDR3 length is 16 residues. This clonotype was seen a single time.

This sequence was found in a man in his forties or fifties with primary liver carcinoma and hepatitis B virus infection. The sample comprised peripheral blood. V is TRBV11-2 and J is TRBJ1-6; tentative D call: TRBD1 (6 bases). The CDR3 region has the DNA TGTTTCAGCAGACCCACAGGGACTCCCTATAATTCACCCCTCCACTTT. Translated, it gives CFSRPTGTPYNSPLHF. The full variable domain, with the rest looked up from reference TRBV11-2 and TRBJ1-6, is EAGVAQSPRYKIIEKRQSVAFWCNPISGHATLYWYQQILGQGPKLLIQFQNNGVVDDSQLPKDRFSAERLKGVDSTLKIQPAKLEDSAVYLCFSRPTGTPYNSPLHFGNGTRLTVT.